These 8 T cell receptor beta chains originate from one sample sequenced in a study of T cells of healthy individuals. TCRdb re-analysed the 5' RACE reads in MiXCR, keeping a single row per CDR3 protein. The sample carries 45,000 to 60,000 distinct CDR3 sequences, around 15% recorded once. Source of these receptors: a human donor in good health.

This clonotype was counted many times. This chain connects TRBV6-1 to TRBJ2-2; D assignment may be TRBD1 or TRBD2 (5 bases each). V shed 6 bases and J shed 3 bases, with 11 bases lying between them. The CDR3 runs 14 residues. The germline CDR1 and CDR2 sequences are MNHNS and SASEGT. The CDR3 loop is CASSRDLHTGELFF. CDR3 bases: TGTGCCAGCAGCCGGGACCTCCACACCGGGGAGCTGTTTTTT.

This chain links TRBV2 with TRBJ2-4; possible D gene TRBD2, 6 bases. Germline V lookup: CDR1 SNHLY, CDR2 FYNNEI. CDR3 length equals 16 residues. V dropped 7 bases and J dropped 0 bases, with 16 bases sitting between them. In nucleotides, the CDR3 is TGTGCCAGCACGTCGGCGGGAAATCTAGCCAAAAACATTCAGTACTTC. Translation: CASTSAGNLAKNIQYF.

This clonotype was counted ten times or more. V and J are TRBV20-1 and TRBJ2-1; TRBD2 might be the D (5 bases). V was cut by 4 bases and J by 1 base, with 17 bases left in between. CDR1 is DFQATT and CDR2 is SNEGSKA in the germline V gene (reference sequence). The CDR3 runs 16 residues. The DNA for the CDR3 is TGCAGTGCTAACCCCCCCTCGATAGCGTCCTACAATGAGCAGTTCTTC. Translation: CSANPPSIASYNEQFF.

This clonotype was recorded at least ten times. The chain couples TRBV14 to TRBJ2-1, with D perhaps given as TRBD1 or TRBD2 (5 bases each). Per germline, CDR1 SGHDN and CDR2 FVKESK. V shed 4 bases and J shed 0 bases, with 16 bases lying between them. This CDR3 spans 17 amino acids. As DNA, the CDR3 is TGTGCCAGCAGCCGGGACCGGGACCGCAGCTCCTACAATGAGCAGTTCTTC. This codes for CASSRDRDRSSYNEQFF.

Only a few counts were recorded for this clonotype. CDR3 sequence: CASRPTDRPTGELFF. Here the CDR3 DNA reads TGTGCCAGCAGACCAACCGACAGGCCCACCGGGGAGCTGTTTTTT. The chain has TRBV7-8 and TRBJ2-2; D perhaps matches TRBD1 (6 bases). The CDR3 length is 15 residues. Germline V gives CDR1 SGHVS, CDR2 FQNEAQ. Trimming pared 6 bases from V and 4 bases from J, leaving 15 bases between.

This clonotype occurred a few times. V and J are TRBV20-1 and TRBJ1-5, with 12 positions matching TRBD1. This CDR3 is 14 amino acids long. Unmatched junction bases numbered 4, after V lost 4 bases and J lost 6 bases. The germline gives CDR1 DFQATT, CDR2 SNEGSKA (reference sequence). This CDR3 is CSAMGQGAGQPQHF. In DNA form, the CDR3 reads TGCAGTGCTATGGGACAGGGGGCCGGTCAGCCCCAGCATTTT.

This clonotype has ten or more counts. This chain links TRBV11-2 with TRBJ2-3, with D unresolved. V shed 1 base and J shed 2 bases, with 10 bases lying between them. CDR1 is SGHAT, CDR2 FQNNGV, per germline. The CDR3 spans 15 residues. The DNA for the CDR3 is TGTGCCAGCAGCTTAGGTGAAGGATACACAGATACGCAGTATTTT. This gives the protein CASSLGEGYTDTQYF.

In its sample, this clonotype was seen many times. CDR3 sequence reads: CASSLELRGTGDTQYF. DNA for the CDR3: TGTGCCAGCAGCTTAGAGCTGCGGGGGACAGGGGATACGCAGTATTTT. The chain carries TRBV7-2 and TRBJ2-3, with TRBD1 matching 9 bases. The V gene end was trimmed by 1 base and the J gene end by 6 bases; junction bases not matched to a gene: 8. CDR3 length equals 16 residues. Germline V CDR1 and CDR2: SGHTA, FQGNSA. Full variable domain (outside the CDR3, taken from reference TRBV7-2 and TRBJ2-3): GAGVSQSPSNKVTEKGKDVELRCDPISGHTALYWYRQSLGQGLEFLIYFQGNSAPDKSGLPSDRFSAERTGGSVSTLTIQRTQQEDSAVYLCASSLELRGTGDTQYFGPGTRLTVL.